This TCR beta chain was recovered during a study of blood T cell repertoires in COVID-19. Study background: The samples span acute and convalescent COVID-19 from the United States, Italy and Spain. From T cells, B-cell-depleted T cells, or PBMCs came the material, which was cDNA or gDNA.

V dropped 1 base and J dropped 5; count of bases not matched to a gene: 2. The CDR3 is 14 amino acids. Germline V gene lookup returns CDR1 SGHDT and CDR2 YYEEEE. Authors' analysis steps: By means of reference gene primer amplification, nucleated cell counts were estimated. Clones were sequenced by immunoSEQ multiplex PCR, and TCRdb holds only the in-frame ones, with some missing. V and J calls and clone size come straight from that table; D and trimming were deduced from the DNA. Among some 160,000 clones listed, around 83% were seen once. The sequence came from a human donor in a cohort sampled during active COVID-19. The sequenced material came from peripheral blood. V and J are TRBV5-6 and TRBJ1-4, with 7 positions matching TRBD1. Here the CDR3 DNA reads TGTGCCAGCAGCTTGCTGGACAGGAATGAAAAACTGTTTTTT. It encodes CASSLLDRNEKLFF.